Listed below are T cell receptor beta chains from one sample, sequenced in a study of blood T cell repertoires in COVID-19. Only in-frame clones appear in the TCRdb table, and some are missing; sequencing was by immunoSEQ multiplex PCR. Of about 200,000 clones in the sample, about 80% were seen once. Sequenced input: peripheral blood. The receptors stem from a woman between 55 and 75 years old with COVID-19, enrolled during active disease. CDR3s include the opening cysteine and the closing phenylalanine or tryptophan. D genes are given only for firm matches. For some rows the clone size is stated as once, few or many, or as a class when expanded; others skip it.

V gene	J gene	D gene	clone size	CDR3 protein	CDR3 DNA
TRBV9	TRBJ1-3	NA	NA	CASSNNARVFGNTIYF	TGTGCCAGCAGCAACAACGCGCGGGTGTTTGGAAACACCATATATTTT
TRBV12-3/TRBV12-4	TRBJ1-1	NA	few	CASSYIQGQEAFF	TGTGCCAGCAGTTATATACAGGGCCAAGAAGCTTTCTTT
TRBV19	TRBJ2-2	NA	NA	CASSILPANTGELFF	TGTGCCAGTAGTATCTTGCCGGCGAACACCGGGGAGCTGTTTTTT
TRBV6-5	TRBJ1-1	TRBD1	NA	CASSSPRGVNTEAFF	TGTGCCAGCAGTTCGCCCAGGGGGGTGAACACTGAAGCTTTCTTT
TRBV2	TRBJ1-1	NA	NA	CASRTTQWGNTEAFF	TGTGCCAGCAGGACTACACAATGGGGAAACACTGAAGCTTTCTTT
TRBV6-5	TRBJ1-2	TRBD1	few	CASSRTGGSGYTF	TGTGCCAGCAGCCGTACAGGGGGAAGTGGCTACACCTTC
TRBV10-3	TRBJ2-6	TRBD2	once	CAITPEIAGIGANVLTF	TGTGCCATCACCCCCGAAATAGCGGGGATTGGGGCCAACGTCCTGACTTTC
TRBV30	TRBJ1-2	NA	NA	CAWSVSGNLGGYTF	TGTGCCTGGAGTGTATCGGGGAATCTCGGTGGCTACACCTTC
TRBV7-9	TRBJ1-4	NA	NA	CASSPPGRGNEKLFF	TGTGCCAGCAGCCCTCCGGGACGGGGGAATGAAAAACTGTTTTTT
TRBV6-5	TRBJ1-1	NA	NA	CATTRLGSGTEAFF	TGTGCCACCACTAGACTGGGATCGGGGACTGAAGCTTTCTTT